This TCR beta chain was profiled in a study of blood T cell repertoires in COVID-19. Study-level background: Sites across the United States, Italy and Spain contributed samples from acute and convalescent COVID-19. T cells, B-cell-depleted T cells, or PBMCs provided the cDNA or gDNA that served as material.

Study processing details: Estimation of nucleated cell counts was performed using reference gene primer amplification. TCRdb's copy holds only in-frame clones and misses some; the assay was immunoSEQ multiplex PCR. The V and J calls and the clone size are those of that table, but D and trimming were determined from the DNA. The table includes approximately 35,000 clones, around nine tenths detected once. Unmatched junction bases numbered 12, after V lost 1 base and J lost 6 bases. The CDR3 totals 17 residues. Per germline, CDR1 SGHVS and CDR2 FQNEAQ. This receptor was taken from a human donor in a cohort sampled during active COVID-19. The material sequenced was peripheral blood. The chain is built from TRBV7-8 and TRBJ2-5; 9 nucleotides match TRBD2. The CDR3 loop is CASSLVRLAGTGKTQYF. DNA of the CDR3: TGTGCCAGCAGCTTAGTGAGGCTAGCGGGGACGGGTAAGACCCAGTACTTC.